The following is a TCR beta chain sequence with its context. The antigen is not known. TCRdb's copy holds only in-frame clones and misses some; the assay was immunoSEQ multiplex PCR. The data hold some 70,000 clones, with more than 75% observed a single time. Mismatch repair deficiency was confirmed in all patients, by PCR or immunohistochemistry. The TCR-sequenced patients were a few responders to pembrolizumab. This entry comes from a study of PD-1 blockade in mismatch repair-deficient tumors. This CDR3 has 15 residues. Germline values: CDR1 LGHNA, CDR2 YNFKEQ. The ends were cut back, 4 bases at V and 8 bases at J, with 20 bases in the middle. Findings and caveats of the study: Rapid post-treatment expansion, then contraction, generally preceding radiologic response, marked tumor-resident clones.

This TCR derives from an adult with mismatch repair-deficient cancer. The sample was peripheral blood, taken 2 weeks after starting pembrolizumab. The chain is built from TRBV4-2 and TRBJ1-2; D is perhaps TRBD1 (6 bases). The CDR3 sequence: CASSLDSRGTPGYTF. The CDR3, as DNA: TGTGCCAGCAGCCTCGATTCCAGGGGAACCCCCGGCTACACCTTC.